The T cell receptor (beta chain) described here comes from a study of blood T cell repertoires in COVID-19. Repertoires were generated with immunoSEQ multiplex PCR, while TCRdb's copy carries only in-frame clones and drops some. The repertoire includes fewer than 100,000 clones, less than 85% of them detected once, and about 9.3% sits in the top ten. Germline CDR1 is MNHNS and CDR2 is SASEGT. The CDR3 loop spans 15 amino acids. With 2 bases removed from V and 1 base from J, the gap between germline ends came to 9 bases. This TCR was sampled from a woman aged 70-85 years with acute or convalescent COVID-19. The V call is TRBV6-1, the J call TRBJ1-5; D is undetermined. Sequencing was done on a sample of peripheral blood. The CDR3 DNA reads TGTGCCAGCAGTGAAAATAGAGGGAGCAATCAGCCCCAGCATTTT. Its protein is CASSENRGSNQPQHF.